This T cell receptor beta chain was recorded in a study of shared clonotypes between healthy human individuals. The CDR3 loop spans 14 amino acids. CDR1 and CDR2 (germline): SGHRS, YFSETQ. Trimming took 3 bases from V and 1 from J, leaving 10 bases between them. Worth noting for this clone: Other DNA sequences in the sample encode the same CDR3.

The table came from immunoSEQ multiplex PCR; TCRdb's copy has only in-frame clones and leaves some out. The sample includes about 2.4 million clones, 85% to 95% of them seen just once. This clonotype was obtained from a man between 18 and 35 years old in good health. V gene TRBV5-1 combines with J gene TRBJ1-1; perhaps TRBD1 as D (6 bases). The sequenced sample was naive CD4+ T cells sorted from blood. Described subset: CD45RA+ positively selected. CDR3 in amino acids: CASSSGHKNTEAFF. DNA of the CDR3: TGCGCCAGCAGCTCGGGACATAAGAACACTGAAGCTTTCTTT.